Below, one T cell receptor (beta chain) is given with its context. Its antigen is currently unknown. The germline V gene encodes CDR1 DFQATT and CDR2 SNEGSKA (reference sequence). V was shortened by 6 bases and J by 3 bases, with 7 bases between the two germline ends. The CDR3 has 11 amino acids. The data derive from a study of cytotoxic CD8 clonotypes in ibrutinib-treated CLL. Study overall: The response samples were taken once patients had been treated for a median of about 12 months, range 6 to 36.

Study-level results: The clonality rise at ibrutinib response reflected private clonotype expansion. Circulating CD8+ T-cell counts were tracked by baseline clonality, which exceeded that of age-matched healthy donors.

Investigators sourced around 2 micrograms of genomic DNA from cryopreserved PBMCs for TCR beta libraries. Assay: immunoSEQ multiplex PCR; the TCRdb copy retains only in-frame clones and omits some. The repertoire includes roughly 76,000 clones, around 80% of them detected once, and under 8.5% sits in the top ten. The TCR originated in a human donor with chronic lymphocytic leukemia. The V call is TRBV20-1, the J call TRBJ2-3; D not certain. Source: PBMCs, taken at disease progression, from a patient treated with ibrutinib. Written as DNA, the CDR3 is TGCAGTGCCGAAAGTACAGATACGCAGTATTTT. It yields the protein CSAESTDTQYF.